This T cell receptor beta chain was found in a study of identical twins. General study results and limits: Cord blood's abundant beta clonotypes had fewer insertions, unlike memory repertoires. Shared out-of-frame alpha sequences (those common to twins) showed excess low generation probability.

MiXCR, run by TCRdb on the 5' RACE reads, gives a single entry per CDR3 protein. Altogether 640,000 or so distinct CDR3 sequences are present, 5.5% to 6.5% being singletons, with the ten largest covering 1.5% to 2%. The CDR3 consists of 14 residues. The V gene's germline CDR1 is MDHEN and CDR2 SYDVKM. Trimming shortened V by 3 bases and J by 6 bases, and 12 bases separated the two germline ends. This clonotype was counted many times. Antigen: not known. This receptor was taken from a man aged 18 to 29 in good health. Input material: naive T cells sorted from blood. The rearrangement links TRBV28 to TRBJ1-5; D gene uncertain. CDR3 region: CASSLSAGGQPQHF. The CDR3 bases are TGTGCCAGCAGTTTGTCGGCAGGAGGTCAGCCCCAGCATTTT.